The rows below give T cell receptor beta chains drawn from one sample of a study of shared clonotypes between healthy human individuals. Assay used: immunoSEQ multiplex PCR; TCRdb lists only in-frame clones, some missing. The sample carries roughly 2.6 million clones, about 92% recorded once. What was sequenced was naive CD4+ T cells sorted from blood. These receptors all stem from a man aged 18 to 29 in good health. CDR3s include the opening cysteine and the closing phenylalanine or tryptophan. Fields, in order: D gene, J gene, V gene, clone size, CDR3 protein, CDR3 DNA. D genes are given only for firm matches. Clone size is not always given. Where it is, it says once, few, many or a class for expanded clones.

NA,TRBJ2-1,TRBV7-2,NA,CASSPVGQTRENEQFF,TGTGCCAGCAGCCCCGTAGGACAGACCCGGGAGAATGAGCAGTTCTTC
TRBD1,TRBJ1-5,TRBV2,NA,CASNNLRTGRRGKGQPQHF,TGTGCCAGCAATAATCTGCGGACAGGGAGGAGAGGTAAGGGTCAGCCCCAGCATTTT
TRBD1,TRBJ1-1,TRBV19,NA,CASSLGQKNTEAFF,TGTGCCAGTAGTCTGGGACAGAAGAACACTGAAGCTTTCTTT
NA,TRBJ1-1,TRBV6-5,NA,CASSFRAEAFF,TGTGCCAGCAGCTTTCGGGCCGAGGCTTTCTTT
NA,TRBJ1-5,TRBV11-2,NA,CASSLEGQHSNQPQHF,TGTGCCAGCAGCTTAGAAGGTCAGCATAGCAATCAGCCCCAGCATTTT
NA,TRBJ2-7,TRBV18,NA,CATLTGVPQNEQYF,TGTGCCACCCTGACCGGGGTCCCTCAGAACGAGCAGTACTTC
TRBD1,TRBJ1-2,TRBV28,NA,CASSPGQGLGLYGYTF,TGTGCCAGCAGTCCGGGACAGGGGTTGGGCCTCTATGGCTACACCTTC
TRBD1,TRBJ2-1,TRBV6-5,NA,CASSYFDRGGYNEQFF,TGTGCCAGCAGTTACTTTGACAGGGGTGGCTACAATGAGCAGTTCTTC
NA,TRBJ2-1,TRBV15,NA,CATSTGTQGEQFF,TGTGCCACCAGCACCGGGACCCAGGGCGAGCAGTTCTTC
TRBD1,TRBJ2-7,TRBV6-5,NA,CASSRRQGETYEQYF,TGTGCCAGCAGCCGGAGACAGGGGGAGACCTACGAGCAGTACTTC
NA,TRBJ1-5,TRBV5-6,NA,CASSQTGAPAQPQHF,TGTGCCAGCAGCCAGACAGGAGCCCCAGCTCAGCCCCAGCATTTT
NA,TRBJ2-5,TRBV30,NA,CAWSLTDRETQYF,TGTGCCTGGAGTTTGACAGACAGGGAGACCCAGTACTTC
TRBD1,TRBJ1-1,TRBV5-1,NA,CASSYGQGQVNTEAFF,TGCGCCAGCAGTTACGGACAGGGTCAGGTGAACACTGAAGCTTTCTTT
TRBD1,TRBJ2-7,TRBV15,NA,CATRDYQGAFSYEQYF,TGTGCCACCAGAGATTATCAGGGGGCTTTCTCCTACGAGCAGTACTTC
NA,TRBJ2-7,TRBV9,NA,CASSLLGSWTHEQYF,TGTGCCAGCAGCCTCCTAGGGAGTTGGACCCACGAGCAGTACTTC
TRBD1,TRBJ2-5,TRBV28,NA,CASSSLQPGQGHQETQYF,TGTGCCAGCAGTTCCTTACAGCCGGGACAGGGACACCAAGAGACCCAGTACTTC
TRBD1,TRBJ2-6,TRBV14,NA,CASSPLTGVIVSGANVLTF,TGTGCCAGCAGCCCCCTTACAGGGGTAATTGTCTCTGGGGCCAACGTCCTGACTTTC
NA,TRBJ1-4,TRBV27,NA,CASSRRYADEKLFF,TGTGCCAGCAGCCGCAGGTACGCCGATGAAAAACTGTTTTTT
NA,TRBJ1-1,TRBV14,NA,CASSLLGNTEAFF,TGTGCCAGCAGCCTTCTTGGGAACACTGAAGCTTTCTTT
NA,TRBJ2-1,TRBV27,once,CASSLVDRFSEFF,TGTGCCAGCAGTTTAGTCGACAGGTTCTCGGAGTTCTTC
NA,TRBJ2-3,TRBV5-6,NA,CASSSFGTGGYPDTQYF,TGTGCCAGCAGCTCCTTCGGGACTGGGGGCTATCCAGATACGCAGTATTTT
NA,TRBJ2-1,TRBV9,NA,CASSLVADVYNEQFF,TGTGCCAGCAGCCTCGTAGCGGATGTTTACAATGAGCAGTTCTTC
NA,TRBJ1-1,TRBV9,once,CASNKGGAQDTEAFF,TGTGCCAGCAACAAAGGGGGGGCCCAGGACACTGAAGCTTTCTTT
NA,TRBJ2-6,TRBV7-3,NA,CASSAQSSGANVLTF,TGTGCCAGCAGCGCCCAGAGCTCTGGGGCCAACGTCCTGACTTTC
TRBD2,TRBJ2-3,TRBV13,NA,CASRQTPGLAGVPVTQYF,TGTGCCAGCAGACAAACACCGGGACTAGCGGGAGTTCCCGTTACGCAGTATTTT
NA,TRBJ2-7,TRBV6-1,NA,CASSWGTQPYEQYF,TGTGCCAGCAGTTGGGGGACTCAACCCTACGAGCAGTACTTC
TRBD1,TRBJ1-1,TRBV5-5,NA,CASSTWDRGTEAFF,TGTGCCAGCAGCACGTGGGACAGGGGGACTGAAGCTTTCTTT